The 9 T cell receptor beta chains given below trace back to one sample, sequenced in a study of shared clonotypes between healthy human individuals (TCRdb year 2020). CD8 naive samples were obtained by positive selection for CCR7 among CD45RO-negative cells, yielding a CD45RA+CCR7+ population from which TemRA cells were excluded. The library was generated by the immunoSEQ multiplex PCR assay. Held by TCRdb, this immuneACCESS table contains in-frame sequences only and omits some clones. Under half of the omission traces to an unresolved V gene where checked; the cause of the rest is unknown. This sample comprises roughly 810,000 clones, approximately 96% of them detected only once. The ten largest clones take up less than 0.25% of the sample. Specimen: naive CD8+ T cells sorted from blood. Reading the label with the study, this specimen's cell subset or site is: CD45RA+CCR7+. These receptors were obtained from a man aged 30 to 39 in good health.

V is TRBV9 and J is TRBJ2-7, with 10 bases aligning to TRBD2. The junction had 6 bases not matched to a gene; V was cut back by 3 bases and J by 3 bases. The CDR3 totals 15 residues. From germline, CDR1 is SGDLS and CDR2 YYNGEE. Here the CDR3 reads CASSATTSGYYEQYF. The DNA of the CDR3 is TGTGCCAGCAGCGCCACGACTAGCGGGTACTACGAGCAGTACTTC.

This rearrangement joins TRBV4-1 to TRBJ1-2; D possibly corresponds to TRBD1 (5 bases). This CDR3 comprises 15 residues. The germline V and J ends were trimmed by 1 base and 3 bases, with 12 bases remaining between them. The germline V gene has CDR1 MGHRA and CDR2 YSYEKL. CDR3 bases: TGCGCCAGCAGCCAAGTCGAGGGGAATGACTATGGCTACACCTTC. This translates into CASSQVEGNDYGYTF.

CDR3 DNA: TGTGCCAGCTCACCACTAGCGGCCCGCACAGATACGCAGTATTTT. This gives the protein CASSPLAARTDTQYF. J is TRBJ2-3 and V is TRBV18, with D possibly being TRBD2 (6 bases). CDR3 length: 15 amino acids. CDR1 and CDR2 from the germline V gene are KGHSH and LQKENI. Trimming took off 1 base at V and 1 base at J, with 9 bases between the two ends. Complete variable domain (other parts from reference TRBV18 and TRBJ2-3): NAGVMQNPRHLVRRRGQEARLRCSPMKGHSHVYWYRQLPEEGLKFMVYLQKENIIDESGMPKERFSAEFPKEGPSILRIQQVVRGDSAAYFCASSPLAARTDTQYFGPGTRLTVL.

The gene calls are TRBV28 and TRBJ2-5; D possibly corresponds to TRBD1 (6 bases). V lost 3 bases and J 1 base, leaving 12 bases between the germline ends. The germline V gene has CDR1 MDHEN and CDR2 SYDVKM. This CDR3 region has 15 residues. CDR3 residues: CASSLYRAGQETQYF. The CDR3 nucleotides are TGTGCCAGCAGTTTGTACAGGGCGGGCCAAGAGACCCAGTACTTC.

The genes are TRBV28 and TRBJ1-1, with D possibly TRBD1 on 5 matching bases. This CDR3 has 14 residues. The germline V gene has CDR1 MDHEN and CDR2 SYDVKM. Trimming stripped 2 bases from V and 2 bases from J, with 9 bases between. CDR3 in amino acids: CASSLSGANTEAFF. The CDR3 DNA sequence: TGTGCCAGCAGTTTAAGTGGGGCCAACACTGAAGCTTTCTTT.

The chain couples TRBV28 to TRBJ2-1; the match to TRBD2 covers 10 bases. V trimming: 5 bases; J trimming: 7 bases; junction bases outside the gene matches: 2. Per the germline V gene, CDR1 is MDHEN and CDR2 is SYDVKM. The length of the CDR3 is 13 residues. The CDR3 is CASSMGLANEQFF. The CDR3 DNA reads TGTGCCAGCAGTATGGGACTAGCGAATGAGCAGTTCTTC. The whole variable domain, remainder taken from reference TRBV28 and TRBJ2-1, is DVKVTQSSRYLVKRTGEKVFLECVQDMDHENMFWYRQDPGLGLRLIYFSYDVKMKEKGDIPEGYSVSREKKERFSLILESASTNQTSMYLCASSMGLANEQFFGPGTRLTVL.

A note on this clone: Different DNA sequences within this sample yield the same CDR3. The J gene is TRBJ2-7, the V gene TRBV11-2; 7 bases match TRBD1. The length of the CDR3 is 12 residues. V lost 8 bases, J lost 4 bases, and 5 bases stayed unmatched. Germline V gives CDR1 SGHAT, CDR2 FQNNGV. The DNA of the CDR3 is TGTGCCAGCTCGGGACAGTCATACGAGCAGTACTTC. It specifies CASSGQSYEQYF.

Only one count was recorded for this clone. This rearrangement joins TRBV28 to TRBJ2-1; 9 nucleotides agree with TRBD2. The CDR3 contains 20 residues. V lost 5 bases and J lost 7; bases outside the gene matches: 24. CDR1 and CDR2 (germline): MDHEN, SYDVKM. This CDR3 is CASSPLTGTSIGEWGNEQFF. The CDR3 bases are TGTGCCAGCAGTCCCCTAACCGGGACTAGCATCGGGGAGTGGGGAAATGAGCAGTTCTTC.

V gene TRBV9 combines with J gene TRBJ2-7, with 9 bases that match TRBD2. CDR1 SGDLS and CDR2 YYNGEE come from the germline V gene. The CDR3 is 14 residues long. V lost 2 bases, J lost 5 bases, and 5 bases stayed unmatched. The CDR3 DNA sequence: TGTGCCAGCAGCGTGGGCGGGAGGGTCAACGAGCAGTACTTC. The encoded protein is CASSVGGRVNEQYF.